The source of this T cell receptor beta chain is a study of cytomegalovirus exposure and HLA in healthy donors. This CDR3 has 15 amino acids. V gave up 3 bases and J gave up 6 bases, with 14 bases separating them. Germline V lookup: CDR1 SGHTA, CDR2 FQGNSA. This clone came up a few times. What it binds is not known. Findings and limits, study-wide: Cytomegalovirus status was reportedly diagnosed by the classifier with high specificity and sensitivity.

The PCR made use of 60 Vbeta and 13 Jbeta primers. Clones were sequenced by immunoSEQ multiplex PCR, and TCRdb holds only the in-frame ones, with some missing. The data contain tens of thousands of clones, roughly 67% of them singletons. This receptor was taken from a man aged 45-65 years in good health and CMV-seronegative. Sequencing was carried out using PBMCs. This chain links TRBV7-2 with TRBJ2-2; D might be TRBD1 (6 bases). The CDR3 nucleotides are TGTGCCAGCAGCTTGGTCCTACAGGGACCCGGGGAGCTGTTTTTT. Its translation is CASSLVLQGPGELFF.